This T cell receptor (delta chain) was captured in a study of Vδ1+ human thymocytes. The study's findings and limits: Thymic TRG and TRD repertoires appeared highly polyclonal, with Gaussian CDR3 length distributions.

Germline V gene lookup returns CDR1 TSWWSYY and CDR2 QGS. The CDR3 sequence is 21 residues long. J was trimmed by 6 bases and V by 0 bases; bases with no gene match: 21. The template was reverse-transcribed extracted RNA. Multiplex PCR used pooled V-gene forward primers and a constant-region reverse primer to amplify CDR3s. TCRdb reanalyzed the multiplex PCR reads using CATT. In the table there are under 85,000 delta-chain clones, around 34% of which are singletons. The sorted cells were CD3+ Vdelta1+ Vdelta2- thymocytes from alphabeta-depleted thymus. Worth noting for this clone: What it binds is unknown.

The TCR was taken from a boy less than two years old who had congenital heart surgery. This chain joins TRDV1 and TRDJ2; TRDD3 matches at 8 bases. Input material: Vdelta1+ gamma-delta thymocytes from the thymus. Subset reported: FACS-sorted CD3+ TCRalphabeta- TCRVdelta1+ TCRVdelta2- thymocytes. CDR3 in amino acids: CALGELSPPTDWGVMAAQLFF. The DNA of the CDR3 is TGTGCTCTTGGGGAACTAAGCCCTCCTACTGACTGGGGGGTCATGGCAGCACAACTCTTCTTT.